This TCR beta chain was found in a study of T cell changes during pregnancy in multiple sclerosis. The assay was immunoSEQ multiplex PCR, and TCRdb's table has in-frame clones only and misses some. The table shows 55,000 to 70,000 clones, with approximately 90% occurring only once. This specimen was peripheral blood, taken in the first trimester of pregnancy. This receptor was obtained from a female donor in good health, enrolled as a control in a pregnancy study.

This CDR3 is CASSFIAGADTQYF. Written as DNA, the CDR3 is TGTGCCAGCAGCTTCATAGCCGGGGCAGATACGCAGTATTTT. The J gene is TRBJ2-3, the V gene TRBV7-6; perhaps TRBD2 as D (5 bases). Per germline, CDR1 SGHVS and CDR2 FNYEAQ. This CDR3 has 14 amino acids. Trimming took 3 bases from V and 4 from J, leaving 11 bases between them.